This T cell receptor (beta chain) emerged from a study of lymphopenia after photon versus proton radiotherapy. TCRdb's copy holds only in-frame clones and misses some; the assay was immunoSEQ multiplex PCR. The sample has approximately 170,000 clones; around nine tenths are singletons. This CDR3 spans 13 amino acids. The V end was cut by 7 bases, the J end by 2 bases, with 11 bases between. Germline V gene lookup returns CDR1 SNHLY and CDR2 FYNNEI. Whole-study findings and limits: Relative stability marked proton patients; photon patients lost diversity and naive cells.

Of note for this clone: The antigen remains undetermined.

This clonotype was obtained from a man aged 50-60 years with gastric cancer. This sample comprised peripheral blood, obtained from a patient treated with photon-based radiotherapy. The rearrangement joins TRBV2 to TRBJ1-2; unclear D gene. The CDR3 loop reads CASKAETNYGYTF. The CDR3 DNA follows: TGTGCCAGCAAGGCCGAGACAAACTATGGCTACACCTTC.